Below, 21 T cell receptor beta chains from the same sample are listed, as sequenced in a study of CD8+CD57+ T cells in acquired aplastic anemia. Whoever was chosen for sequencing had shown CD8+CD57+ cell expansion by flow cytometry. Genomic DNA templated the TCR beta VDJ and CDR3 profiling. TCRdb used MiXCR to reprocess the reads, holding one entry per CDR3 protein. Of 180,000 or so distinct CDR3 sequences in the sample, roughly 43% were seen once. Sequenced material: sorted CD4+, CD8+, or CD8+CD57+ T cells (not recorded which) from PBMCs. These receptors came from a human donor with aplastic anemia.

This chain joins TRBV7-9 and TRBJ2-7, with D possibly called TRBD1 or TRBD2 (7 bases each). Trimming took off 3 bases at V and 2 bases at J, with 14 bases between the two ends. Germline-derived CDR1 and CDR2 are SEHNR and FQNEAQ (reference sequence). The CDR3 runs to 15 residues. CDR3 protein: CASSFGGGQTYEQYF. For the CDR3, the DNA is TGTGCCAGCAGCTTTGGGGGGGGACAGACCTACGAGCAGTACTTC.

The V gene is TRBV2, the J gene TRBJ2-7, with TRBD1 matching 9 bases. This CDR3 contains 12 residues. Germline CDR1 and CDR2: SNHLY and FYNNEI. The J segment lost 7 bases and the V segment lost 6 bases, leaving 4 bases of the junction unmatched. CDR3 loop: CASRRTGAEQYF. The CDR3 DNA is TGTGCCAGCAGACGGACAGGGGCTGAGCAGTACTTC.

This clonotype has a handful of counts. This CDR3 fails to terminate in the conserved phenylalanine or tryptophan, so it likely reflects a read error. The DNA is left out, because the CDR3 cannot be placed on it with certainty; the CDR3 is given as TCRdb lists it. The CDR3 spells CSARRGGAYNEQSS. The gene calls are TRBV20-1 and TRBJ2-1; the table gives TRBD2 as D, unverified against the DNA. Including both end residues, the CDR3 is 14 amino acids long. Germline V gene data show CDR1 as DFQATT and CDR2 as SNEGSKA (reference sequence).

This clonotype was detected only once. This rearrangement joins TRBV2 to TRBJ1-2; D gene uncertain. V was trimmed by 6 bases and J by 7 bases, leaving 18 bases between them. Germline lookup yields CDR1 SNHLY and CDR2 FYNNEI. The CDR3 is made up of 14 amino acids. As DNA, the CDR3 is TGTGCCAGCAGCCCCTCGGGCCCTGGTGGTGGCTACACCTTC. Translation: CASSPSGPGGGYTF.

The CDR3 bases are TGCAGTGCTAGAGATGCGACAGGGACGGTCTACGAGCAGTACTTC. Amino acids: CSARDATGTVYEQYF. The chain combines TRBV20-1 with TRBJ2-7; 7 positions match TRBD1. This CDR3 spans 15 amino acids. Trimming took 0 bases from V and 3 from J; bases not matched to a gene: 8. The germline V gene encodes CDR1 DFQATT and CDR2 SNEGSKA (reference sequence).

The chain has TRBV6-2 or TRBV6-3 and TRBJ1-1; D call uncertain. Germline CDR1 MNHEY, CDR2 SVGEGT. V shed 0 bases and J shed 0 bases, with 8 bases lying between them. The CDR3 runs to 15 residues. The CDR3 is CASSYSRVLNTEAFF. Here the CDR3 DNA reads TGTGCCAGCAGTTACTCGAGGGTTTTGAACACTGAAGCTTTCTTT.

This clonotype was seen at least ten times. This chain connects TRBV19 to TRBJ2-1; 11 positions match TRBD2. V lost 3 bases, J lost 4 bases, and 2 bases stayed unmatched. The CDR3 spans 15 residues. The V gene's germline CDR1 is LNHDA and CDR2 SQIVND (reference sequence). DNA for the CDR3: TGTGCCAGTAGTATCAGGACTAGCGGGTACAATGAGCAGTTCTTC. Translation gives CASSIRTSGYNEQFF.

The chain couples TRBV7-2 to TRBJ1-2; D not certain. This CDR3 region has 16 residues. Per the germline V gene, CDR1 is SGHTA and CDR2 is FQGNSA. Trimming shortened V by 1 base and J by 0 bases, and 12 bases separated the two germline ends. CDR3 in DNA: TGTGCCAGCAGCTTAGGGGCAGATCAAGCTAACTATGGCTACACCTTC. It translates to CASSLGADQANYGYTF. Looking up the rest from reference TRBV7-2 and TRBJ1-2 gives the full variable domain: GAGVSQSPSNKVTEKGKDVELRCDPISGHTALYWYRQSLGQGLEFLIYFQGNSAPDKSGLPSDRFSAERTGGSVSTLTIQRTQQEDSAVYLCASSLGADQANYGYTFGSGTRLTVV.

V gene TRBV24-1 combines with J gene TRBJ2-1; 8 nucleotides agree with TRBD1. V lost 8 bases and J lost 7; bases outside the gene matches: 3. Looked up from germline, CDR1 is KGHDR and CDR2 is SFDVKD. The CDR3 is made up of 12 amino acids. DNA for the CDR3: TGTGCCACCACTGACAGGGGTAATGAGCAGTTCTTC. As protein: CATTDRGNEQFF.

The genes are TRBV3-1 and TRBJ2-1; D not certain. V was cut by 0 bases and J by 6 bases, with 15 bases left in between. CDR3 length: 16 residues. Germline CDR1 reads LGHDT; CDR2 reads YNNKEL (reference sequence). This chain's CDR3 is CASSQERLHGINEQFF. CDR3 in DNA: TGTGCCAGCAGCCAAGAGAGACTCCATGGCATCAATGAGCAGTTCTTC.

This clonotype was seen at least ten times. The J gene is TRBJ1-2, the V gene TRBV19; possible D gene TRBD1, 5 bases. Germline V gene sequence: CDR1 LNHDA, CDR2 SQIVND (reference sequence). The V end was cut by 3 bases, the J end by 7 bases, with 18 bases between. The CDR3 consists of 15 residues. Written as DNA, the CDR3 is TGTGCCAGTAGTATCCCCGGGACCTTACAACGTGGCTACACCTTC. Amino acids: CASSIPGTLQRGYTF.

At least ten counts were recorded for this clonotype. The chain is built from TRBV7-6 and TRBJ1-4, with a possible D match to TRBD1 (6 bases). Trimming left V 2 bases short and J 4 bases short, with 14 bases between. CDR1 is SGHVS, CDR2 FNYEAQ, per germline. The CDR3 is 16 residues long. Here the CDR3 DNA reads TGTGCCAGCAGCTTATTCTTCTCGGACAGTAATGAAAAACTGTTTTTT. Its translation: CASSLFFSDSNEKLFF.

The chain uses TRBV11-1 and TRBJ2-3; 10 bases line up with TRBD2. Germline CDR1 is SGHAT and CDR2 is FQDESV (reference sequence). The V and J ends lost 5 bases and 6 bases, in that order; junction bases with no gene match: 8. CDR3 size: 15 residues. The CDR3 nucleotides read TGTGCCAGCAGCCCGAGCGGGGGGGGGTACGATACGCAGTATTTT. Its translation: CASSPSGGGYDTQYF.

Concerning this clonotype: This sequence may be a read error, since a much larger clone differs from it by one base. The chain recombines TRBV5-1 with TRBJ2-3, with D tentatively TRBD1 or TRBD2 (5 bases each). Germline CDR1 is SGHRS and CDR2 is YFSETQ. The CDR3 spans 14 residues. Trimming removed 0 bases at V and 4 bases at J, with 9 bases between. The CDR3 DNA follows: TGCGCCAGCAGCTTGGACGGGGCCCCAGATACGCAGTATTTT. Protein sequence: CASSLDGAPDTQYF.

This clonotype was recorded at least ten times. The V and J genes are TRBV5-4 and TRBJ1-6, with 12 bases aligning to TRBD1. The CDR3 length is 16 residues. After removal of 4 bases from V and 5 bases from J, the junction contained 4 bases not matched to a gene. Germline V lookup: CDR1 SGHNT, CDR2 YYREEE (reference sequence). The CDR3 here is CASSPGQGADNSPLHF. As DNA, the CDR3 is TGTGCCAGCAGCCCGGGACAGGGGGCGGATAATTCACCCCTCCACTTT.

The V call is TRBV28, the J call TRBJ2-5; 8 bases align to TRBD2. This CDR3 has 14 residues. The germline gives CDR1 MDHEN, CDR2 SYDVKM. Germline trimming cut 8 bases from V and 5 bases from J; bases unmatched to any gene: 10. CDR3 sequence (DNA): TGTGCCAGCGGCCAACCGGGGGGGCGGGAGACCCAGTACTTC. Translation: CASGQPGGRETQYF.

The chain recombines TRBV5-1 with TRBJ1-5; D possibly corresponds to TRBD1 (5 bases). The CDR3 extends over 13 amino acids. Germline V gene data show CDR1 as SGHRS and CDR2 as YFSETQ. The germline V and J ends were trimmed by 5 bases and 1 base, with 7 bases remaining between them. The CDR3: CASRRDSNQPQHF. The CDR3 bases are TGCGCCAGCAGGAGGGACAGCAATCAGCCCCAGCATTTT.

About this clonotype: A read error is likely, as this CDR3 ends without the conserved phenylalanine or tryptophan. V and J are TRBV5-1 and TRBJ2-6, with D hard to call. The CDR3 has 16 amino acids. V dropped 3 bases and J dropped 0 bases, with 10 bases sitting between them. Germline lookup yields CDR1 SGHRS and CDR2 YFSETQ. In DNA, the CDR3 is TGCGCCAGCAGCTCGACCGGAATCTCTGGGGCCAACGTCCTGACTCTC. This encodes CASSSTGISGANVLTL.

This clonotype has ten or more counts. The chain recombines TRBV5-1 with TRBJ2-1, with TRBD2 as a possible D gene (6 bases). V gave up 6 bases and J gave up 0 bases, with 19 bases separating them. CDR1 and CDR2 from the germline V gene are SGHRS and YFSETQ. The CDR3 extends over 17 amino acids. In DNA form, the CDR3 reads TGCGCCAGCAACGCGAGGGGAGGACGGGGCTCCTACAATGAGCAGTTCTTC. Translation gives CASNARGGRGSYNEQFF.

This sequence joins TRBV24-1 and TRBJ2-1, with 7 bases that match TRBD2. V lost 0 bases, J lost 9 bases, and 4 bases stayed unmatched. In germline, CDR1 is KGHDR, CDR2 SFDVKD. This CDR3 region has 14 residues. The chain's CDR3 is CATSDLTRGSEQFF. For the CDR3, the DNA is TGTGCCACCAGTGATTTGACGCGGGGGTCTGAGCAGTTCTTC.

CDR3 residues: CASSLVGRGYTF. The CDR3 DNA is TGTGCCAGCAGCTTGGTTGGTAGGGGCTACACCTTC. V is TRBV5-6 and J is TRBJ1-2; D is uncertain. V was pared by 0 bases and J by 8 bases, with 8 bases between. The CDR3 runs 12 residues. Germline V gene data show CDR1 as SGHDT and CDR2 as YYEEEE.